In its sample, the clone carrying this TCR beta chain was seen many times. What it recognizes is unknown. These data originate in a study of beta chain features in type 1 diabetes. Study-wide points: Insertion counts at VDJ junctions were lower in type 1 diabetes patients, who also showed more deletions there.

The whole isolated RNA underwent reverse transcription, so sequencing captured expressed TCRB transcripts. Sequenced naive, central memory and regulatory T cell samples produced an average of about 3.7 million reads. Profiling relied on immunoSEQ multiplex PCR, and the TCRdb table lists in-frame clones only, not all of them. The sample shows a few hundred thousand clones, approximately 13% of them seen only once. Sorting that relied on CD45RO/CCR7/CD25/CD127/CD95/CD27 yielded CD4+ naive, central memory, regulatory and stem cell-like memory cells. The receptor's source is a man aged 25-45 years in good health. Sequenced sample: naive CD4+ T cells from blood.

The CDR3 loop reads CASGSYNEQFF. For the CDR3, the DNA is TGTGCCAGCGGGTCCTACAATGAGCAGTTCTTC. The rearrangement uses TRBV7-9 and TRBJ2-1, with unresolved D. Germline CDR1 reads SEHNR; CDR2 reads FQNEAQ (reference sequence). The CDR3 length is 11 residues. V was clipped by 8 bases and J by 1 base, with 3 bases between them.